This T cell receptor (beta chain) derives from a study of cytomegalovirus exposure and HLA in healthy donors. Study-wide results and caveats: Presence/absence analysis assumed near-uniform sequencing depth across donors.

In regard to this clone: Its target is unknown.

Researchers ran the PCR with 60 Vbeta and 13 Jbeta primers. Clones were sequenced by immunoSEQ multiplex PCR, and TCRdb holds only the in-frame ones, with some missing. The sample holds under 75,000 clones, around 86% seen once. Between the trimmed V and J ends, which lost 0 bases and 3 bases, there was a span of 10 bases. The germline V gene encodes CDR1 LNHNV and CDR2 YYDKDF (reference sequence). This CDR3 has 15 amino acids. The chain carries TRBV15 and TRBJ2-3; the D is unclear. The TCR was taken from a woman under 40 in good health and CMV-seronegative. Sequencing was carried out using PBMCs. The CDR3 nucleotides read TGTGCCACCAGCAGAGATTTCCTGGCTACAGATACGCAGTATTTT. Its protein is CATSRDFLATDTQYF. The whole variable domain, remainder taken from reference TRBV15 and TRBJ2-3, is DAMVIQNPRYQVTQFGKPVTLSCSQTLNHNVMYWYQQKSSQAPKLLFHYYDKDFNNEADTPDNFQSRRPNTSFCFLDIRSPGLGDTAMYLCATSRDFLATDTQYFGPGTRLTVL.